What follows is one TCR beta chain and its context. These data are taken from a study of blood T cell repertoires in COVID-19. Study context: Sites across the United States, Italy and Spain contributed samples from acute and convalescent COVID-19. T cells, B-cell-depleted T cells, or PBMCs supplied cDNA or gDNA.

Trimming cost V 3 bases and J 1 base, with 12 bases left between them. The CDR3 runs to 16 residues. Per germline, CDR1 SNHLY and CDR2 FYNNEI. The authors' processing: Reference gene primer amplification gave estimated nucleated cell counts. Sequencing used immunoSEQ multiplex PCR; TCRdb keeps in-frame clones, though not all of them. That table gives V, J and clone size, and the DNA gave D and trimming. The sample lists about 170,000 clones, roughly 84% occurring once. The sample taken for sequencing was peripheral blood. The origin of this receptor is a woman older than 75 with active or convalescent COVID-19. The J gene is TRBJ2-2, the V gene TRBV2; the D gene is possibly TRBD2 (5 bases). The CDR3 region is CASSDFASLNTGELFF. The CDR3 region has the DNA TGTGCCAGCAGTGATTTTGCTAGCCTGAACACCGGGGAGCTGTTTTTT.